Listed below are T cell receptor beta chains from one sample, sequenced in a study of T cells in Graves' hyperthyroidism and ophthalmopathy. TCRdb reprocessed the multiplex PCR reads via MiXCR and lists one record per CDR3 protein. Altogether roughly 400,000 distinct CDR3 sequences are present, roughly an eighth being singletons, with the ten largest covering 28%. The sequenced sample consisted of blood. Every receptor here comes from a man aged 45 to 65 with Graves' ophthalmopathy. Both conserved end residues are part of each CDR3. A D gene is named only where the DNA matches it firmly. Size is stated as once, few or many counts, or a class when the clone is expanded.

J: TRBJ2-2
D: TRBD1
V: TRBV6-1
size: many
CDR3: CASSKGQGTGELFF
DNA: TGTGCCAGCAGTAAGGGACAGGGGACCGGGGAGCTGTTTTTT

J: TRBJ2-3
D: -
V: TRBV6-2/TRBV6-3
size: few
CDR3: CASSHGEGRGVDTQYF
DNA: TGTGCCAGCAGCCACGGAGAGGGACGTGGTGTGGATACGCAGTATTTT

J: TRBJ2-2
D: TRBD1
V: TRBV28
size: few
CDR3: CASSQLDRGGTGELFF
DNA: TGTGCCAGCAGTCAACTTGACAGGGGGGGGACCGGGGAGCTGTTTTTT

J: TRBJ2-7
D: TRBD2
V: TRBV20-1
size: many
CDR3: CSAHGYTGGNATYEQYF
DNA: TGCAGTGCTCACGGTTATACGGGAGGGAACGCCACCTACGAGCAGTACTTC

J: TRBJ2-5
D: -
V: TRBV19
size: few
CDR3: CASSPLGTKKYQETQYF
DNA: TGTGCCAGTAGCCCTCTGGGGACAAAGAAGTACCAAGAGACCCAGTACTTC

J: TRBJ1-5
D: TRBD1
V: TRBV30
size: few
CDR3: CAWSPGQGLQPQHF
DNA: TGTGCCTGGAGCCCTGGACAGGGGCTTCAGCCCCAGCATTTT

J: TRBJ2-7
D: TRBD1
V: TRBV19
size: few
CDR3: CASSNGQDYEQYF
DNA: TGTGCCAGTAGTAACGGACAGGACTACGAGCAGTACTTC

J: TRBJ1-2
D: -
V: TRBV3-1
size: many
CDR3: CASSQDPALGYTF
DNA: TGTGCCAGCAGCCAAGATCCAGCCTTGGGCTACACCTTC

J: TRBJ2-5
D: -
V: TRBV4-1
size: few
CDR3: CASSHGSAREETQYF
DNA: TGCGCCAGCAGCCACGGCTCAGCGAGGGAAGAGACCCAGTACTTC

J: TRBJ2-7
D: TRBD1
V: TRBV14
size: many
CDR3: CASSQVARGFSEQYF
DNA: TGTGCCAGCAGCCAAGTGGCCAGGGGGTTCTCCGAGCAGTACTTC

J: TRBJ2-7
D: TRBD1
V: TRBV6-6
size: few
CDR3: CASSYSNRDRASYEQYF
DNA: TGTGCCAGCAGTTACTCAAACCGGGACAGGGCATCCTACGAGCAGTACTTC